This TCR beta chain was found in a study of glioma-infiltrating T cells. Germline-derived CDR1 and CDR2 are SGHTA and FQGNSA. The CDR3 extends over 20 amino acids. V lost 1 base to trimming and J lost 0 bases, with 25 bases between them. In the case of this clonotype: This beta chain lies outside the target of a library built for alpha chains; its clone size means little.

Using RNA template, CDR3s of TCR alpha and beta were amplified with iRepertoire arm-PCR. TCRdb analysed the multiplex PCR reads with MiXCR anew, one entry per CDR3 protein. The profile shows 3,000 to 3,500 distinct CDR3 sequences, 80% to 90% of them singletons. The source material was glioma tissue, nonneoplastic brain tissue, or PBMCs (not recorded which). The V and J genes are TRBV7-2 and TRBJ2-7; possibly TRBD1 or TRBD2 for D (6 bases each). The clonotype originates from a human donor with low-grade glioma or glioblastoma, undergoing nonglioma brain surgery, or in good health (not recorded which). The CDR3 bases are TGTGCCAGCAGCTTAGTCCCTCGGAGATCGGCGGGACAACTCTCCTACGAGCAGTACTTC. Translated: CASSLVPRRSAGQLSYEQYF.